The clone carrying this T cell receptor beta chain was seen a handful of times. Its antigen is not known. These data originate in a study of response to subunit inactivated influenza vaccine. Study-wide findings and caveats: The study's authors posited that every seasonal influenza vaccination enlists few new T cells.

TCRdb independently ran MiXCR on the RT-PCR reads; one entry per CDR3 protein. The table includes roughly 460,000 distinct CDR3 sequences, 9.5% to 12% detected once. The sample was PBMCs from blood, taken roughly 46 days after vaccination. This sequence was found in a man aged 50-59 years who received an inactivated influenza vaccine.

The CDR3 loop is CASSQDGLAGGYEQFF. The DNA of the CDR3 is TGCGCCAGCAGCCAAGATGGACTAGCGGGAGGCTATGAGCAGTTCTTC. V is TRBV4-3 and J is TRBJ2-1, with 14 bases lining up with TRBD2. Germline CDR1 and CDR2: LGHNA and YSLEER. The CDR3 contains 16 residues. With V trimmed by 0 bases and J by 8 bases, 3 bases remained unmatched.